This T cell receptor beta chain was identified during a study of T-cell memory formation after mild COVID-19. General observations from the study: Second-wave clones peaking on day 37 lacked confirmed SARS-CoV-2 specificity. Whereas later expanders leaned CD4+, clones contracting day 15 to 85 showed a balanced CD4/CD8 makeup. CD4+ contracting clones were found mainly in CM and EM, and CD8+ ones in EMRA.

Concerning this clonotype: Its antigen is unknown.

V was pared by 8 bases and J by 4 bases, with 12 bases between. CDR1 MNHEY and CDR2 SVGEGT come from the germline V gene. The CDR3 extends over 13 amino acids. TCRdb analysed the 5' RACE reads with MiXCR anew, one entry per CDR3 protein. This sample carries 350,000 or so distinct CDR3 sequences, 20% to 25% of them seen once, and the ten largest clones take 21%. The sample comprised PBMCs or a T cell subset sorted from them (not recorded which). The chain joins TRBV6-2 or TRBV6-3 to TRBJ1-5; D is ambiguous. This TCR was sampled from a young man who had mild COVID-19 (a few samples of this study predate the infection). Cell type and time point are not known. CDR3 nucleotides: TGTGCCAGCCGGGCGGGATTGAATCAGCCCCAGCATTTT. Translating it yields CASRAGLNQPQHF.